This T cell receptor beta chain was sequenced in a study of CD8+ T cells in alopecia areata. Extracted RNA was reverse transcribed into cDNA, the sequencing template. Produced via immunoSEQ multiplex PCR; TCRdb's table is partial and in-frame only. Of 150,000 to 200,000 clones listed, approximately 52% are singletons. Study-level findings and limits: Compared with normal scalp, lesional scalp had higher clonality and more expanded CD8+ clones.

As regards this clone: The antigen is undetermined.

Noted treatment: oral pan-JAK inhibitor, 5-10 mg twice daily. This specimen consisted of CD4+ T cells sorted from blood, obtained between weeks 55 and 65, from a patient treated with tofacitinib. The clonotype originates from a human donor with alopecia areata.

CDR3 DNA: TGCGCCAGCGGCCCGGATCAGCCCCAGCATTTT. Amino acids: CASGPDQPQHF. The chain employs TRBV10-2 and TRBJ1-5; D remains ambiguous. This CDR3 contains 11 residues. Germline lookup yields CDR1 WSHSY and CDR2 SAAADI. Trimming pared 8 bases from V and 5 bases from J, leaving 7 bases between.